The 23 T cell receptor beta chains listed next were all sequenced from one sample in a study of T-cell memory formation after mild COVID-19 (dated by TCRdb to the early 2020s). The library was built by means of 5' RACE. The instrument was an Illumina NovaSeq 6000. TCRdb reprocessed the public reads (quality trimming at Q25 with fastp, clone calling with MiXCR) and kept in-frame beta chains. Each CDR3 protein appears once, grouped with its most common genes and DNA. This sample gives about 350,000 distinct CDR3 sequences in total; under 15% of them show up just once. Around a fifth of the sample goes to the ten largest clones. The sample was PBMCs or a T cell subset sorted from them (not recorded which). The receptors here all came from a man between 18 and 35 years old who had mild COVID-19 (a few samples of this study predate the infection). The sample titles of this study are shuffled in the database, so cell type and time point are left out; the donor was told from shared clones.

This clonotype was seen a handful of times. The J gene is TRBJ1-2, the V gene TRBV7-2; D gene uncertain. Germline V gives CDR1 SGHTA, CDR2 FQGNSA. Deletions cut 4 bases from V and 4 bases from J, with 10 bases between. The CDR3 totals 13 residues. The CDR3 sequence: CASSSPDLYGYTF. CDR3 in DNA: TGTGCCAGCAGCTCACCAGACCTCTATGGCTACACCTTC.

The table lists this clonotype with a few counts. CDR3: CASSLSGAGHQPQHF. The CDR3, as DNA: TGTGCCAGCAGCTTATCCGGGGCCGGGCATCAGCCCCAGCATTTT. The chain carries TRBV5-6 and TRBJ1-5; perhaps TRBD1 as D (5 bases). CDR1 is SGHDT, CDR2 YYEEEE, per germline. Trimming took off 2 bases at V and 5 bases at J, with 14 bases between the two ends. The CDR3 length is 15 residues.

This clonotype occurred a few times. This CDR3 reads CSVVGTANTGELFF. CDR3 nucleotides: TGCAGCGTTGTGGGGACGGCCAACACCGGGGAGCTGTTTTTT. V and J are TRBV29-1 and TRBJ2-2; either TRBD1 or TRBD2 may supply D (5 bases each). The ends were cut back, 4 bases at V and 2 bases at J, with 11 bases in the middle. The CDR3 is 14 amino acids. Germline CDR1 reads SQVTM; CDR2 reads ANQGSEA.

The rearrangement links TRBV7-2 to TRBJ2-3; perhaps TRBD2 as D (6 bases). The V gene's germline CDR1 is SGHTA and CDR2 FQGNSA. V lost 10 bases to trimming and J lost 6 bases, with 20 bases between them. This CDR3 has 14 amino acids. The CDR3: CATLRQGGTDTQYF. The CDR3 DNA reads as TGTGCCACTTTACGGCAGGGAGGAACGGATACGCAGTATTTT.

The CDR3 reads CASSPEGLPSETQYF. CDR3 sequence (DNA): TGTGCCAGCAGCCCAGAGGGCCTGCCGTCGGAGACCCAGTACTTC. This rearrangement joins TRBV9 to TRBJ2-5; D perhaps matches TRBD2 (5 bases). The germline gives CDR1 SGDLS, CDR2 YYNGEE. V was clipped by 4 bases and J by 5 bases, with 18 bases between them. The CDR3 has 15 residues.

This clonotype occurred many times. CDR3 DNA sequence: TGTGCCAGCACCAACTATAATTCACCCCTCCACTTT. Residues: CASTNYNSPLHF. The genes are TRBV5-5 and TRBJ1-6; unclear D gene. Between the trimmed V and J ends, which lost 6 bases and 3 bases, there was a span of 4 bases. This CDR3 has 12 amino acids. Per germline, CDR1 SGHKS and CDR2 YYEKEE (reference sequence).

Comments on this clonotype: The junction departs from germline at one end; a sequencing error may be responsible. The rearrangement uses TRBV7-2 and TRBJ1-2, with D tentatively TRBD1 (6 bases). CDR1 SGHTA and CDR2 FQGNSA come from the germline V gene. This CDR3 is built from 15 residues. The CDR3 coding sequence is TGTGCCAGCAGCGTAGCAGGGGCGTACGACTATGGCTACACCTTC. It encodes CASSVAGAYDYGYTF. The variable domain in full, completed from reference TRBV7-2 and TRBJ1-2, reads GAGVSQSPSNKVTEKGKDVELRCDPISGHTALYWYRQSLGQGLEFLIYFQGNSAPDKSGLPSDRFSAERTGGSVSTLTIQRTQQEDSAVYLCASSVAGAYDYGYTFGSGTRLTVV.

This clonotype was seen many times. The chain links TRBV10-3 to TRBJ1-1; 7 positions agree with TRBD1. This CDR3 region has 14 residues. The J segment lost 0 bases and the V segment lost 6 bases, leaving 4 bases of the junction unmatched. The germline V gene has CDR1 ENHRY and CDR2 SYGVKD. The CDR3 nucleotides are TGTGCCATCAGGGGACAGTACATGAACACTGAAGCTTTCTTT. It specifies CAIRGQYMNTEAFF.

This clonotype was observed many times. V usage is TRBV7-9 and J usage is TRBJ1-1; D is unclear. V was clipped by 5 bases and J by 5 bases, with 15 bases between them. Germline V gives CDR1 SEHNR, CDR2 FQNEAQ (reference sequence). The CDR3 is 14 amino acids. The CDR3 DNA reads TGTGCCAGCAGCAAGGCGGCGGCGGAAACTGAAGCTTTCTTT. It encodes CASSKAAAETEAFF.

V and J are TRBV5-1 and TRBJ2-2; 7 nucleotides line up with TRBD1. The CDR3 spans 15 residues. V was clipped by 0 bases and J by 4 bases; unmatched bases: 3. Germline values: CDR1 SGHRS, CDR2 YFSETQ. CDR3: CASSLEGAFTGELFF. Here the CDR3 DNA reads TGCGCCAGCAGCTTGGAGGGGGCTTTCACCGGGGAGCTGTTTTTT.

This clonotype has just a few counts. The V and J genes are TRBV4-1 and TRBJ1-2, with unresolved D. The length of the CDR3 is 12 residues. Germline lookup yields CDR1 MGHRA and CDR2 YSYEKL. Trimming pared 0 bases from V and 11 bases from J, leaving 10 bases between. The CDR3 here is CASSQDWTVYTF. CDR3 DNA: TGCGCCAGCAGCCAAGATTGGACGGTGTACACCTTC.

This clonotype was seen a handful of times. The V gene is TRBV10-3, the J gene TRBJ1-5; tentatively, D is TRBD1 (6 bases). The CDR3 contains 13 residues. The germline V gene has CDR1 ENHRY and CDR2 SYGVKD. Trimming pared 8 bases from V and 3 bases from J, leaving 11 bases between. The DNA for the CDR3 is TGTGCCATCGTACAGGGACTCAATCAGCCCCAGCATTTT. It is translated as CAIVQGLNQPQHF.

This clonotype was counted between two and nine times. V gene TRBV7-9 combines with J gene TRBJ2-1, with 10 bases that match TRBD1. The CDR3 covers 15 residues. The germline V gene encodes CDR1 SEHNR and CDR2 FQNEAQ (reference sequence). Unmatched junction bases numbered 8, after V lost 5 bases and J lost 7 bases. As DNA, the CDR3 is TGTGCCAGCAGCCTGCGCCCGGGACAGGGGAATGAGCAGTTCTTC. It encodes CASSLRPGQGNEQFF.

The chain links TRBV4-3 to TRBJ2-3, with D tentatively TRBD1 (5 bases). This CDR3 region has 15 residues. The V end was cut by 6 bases, the J end by 0 bases, with 13 bases between. CDR1 is LGHNA, CDR2 YSLEER, per germline. The chain's CDR3 is CASSRSGFSTDTQYF. The CDR3 DNA sequence: TGCGCCAGCAGTCGTTCAGGGTTTAGCACAGATACGCAGTATTTT.

This clonotype turned up a few times. V is TRBV7-9 and J is TRBJ2-1; unclear D gene. The CDR3 is 15 amino acids. Deletions cut 6 bases from V and 1 base from J, with 13 bases between. Germline V gene data show CDR1 as SEHNR and CDR2 as FQNEAQ (reference sequence). In nucleotides, the CDR3 is TGTGCCAGCAGTCCATTGGTAATATCCTACAATGAGCAGTTCTTC. It specifies CASSPLVISYNEQFF.

This clonotype was seen a handful of times. The V and J genes are TRBV10-3 and TRBJ2-5; no definite D call. Germline V gene data show CDR1 as ENHRY and CDR2 as SYGVKD. The CDR3 consists of 14 residues. The V gene lost 0 bases and the J gene lost 3 bases, with 8 bases spanning the gap. CDR3 protein: CAISESLGKETQYF. CDR3 DNA: TGTGCCATCAGTGAGTCGTTAGGTAAAGAGACCCAGTACTTC.

The chain employs TRBV11-2 and TRBJ1-5; D is unclear. Between the trimmed V and J ends, which lost 1 base and 3 bases, there was a span of 4 bases. In germline, CDR1 is SGHAT, CDR2 FQNNGV. The CDR3 has 13 amino acids. CDR3 sequence: CASSLGLNQPQHF. CDR3 coding DNA: TGTGCCAGCAGCTTAGGGCTCAATCAGCCCCAGCATTTT.

To note about this clonotype: A much larger clone lies a single base off, so this may be a read error. The chain couples TRBV20-1 to TRBJ2-3; 7 bases match TRBD1. The CDR3 is 14 residues long. Germline CDR1 DFQATT, CDR2 SNEGSKA (reference sequence). Trimming removed 7 bases from V and 6 bases from J; junction bases left unmatched: 13. The CDR3, as DNA: TGCAGTGTCGACCCCCGGTCGACAGGGGATACGCAGTATTTT. Translated, it gives CSVDPRSTGDTQYF.

This clonotype was recorded at least ten times. The chain combines TRBV24-1 with TRBJ1-2; 11 nucleotides agree with TRBD1. With 3 bases clipped from V and 0 bases from J, the junction kept 5 bases outside the gene matches. Germline V gene sequence: CDR1 KGHDR, CDR2 SFDVKD. This CDR3 is built from 17 residues. The CDR3 DNA is TGTGCCACCAGTGATGGCGGGACAGGGGGTACTAACTATGGCTACACCTTC. It specifies CATSDGGTGGTNYGYTF.

The sample holds a few counts of this clonotype. The V call is TRBV7-2, the J call TRBJ2-3; TRBD1 is a possible D gene (6 bases). V lost 5 bases, J lost 7 bases, and 13 bases lay in between. The germline V gene has CDR1 SGHTA and CDR2 FQGNSA. This CDR3 region has 13 residues. DNA for the CDR3: TGTGCCAGCAGCCTAAGGGGGATAAATACGCAGTATTTT. This encodes CASSLRGINTQYF.

This clonotype was counted only a few times. CDR3 bases: TGTGCCAGCAGCCAAAATCAGGGAGGATGGTCACCCCTCCACTTT. It translates to CASSQNQGGWSPLHF. The chain recombines TRBV3-1 with TRBJ1-6; tentative D call: TRBD1 (5 bases). The CDR3 has 15 residues. Germline loops: CDR1 LGHDT, CDR2 YNNKEL (reference sequence). Deletions cut 2 bases from V and 10 bases from J, with 15 bases between.

About this clonotype: Sequence at one end of the junction differs from germline and may be a read error. The rearrangement links TRBV7-8 to TRBJ2-1; D is unresolved. The CDR3 loop spans 14 amino acids. Germline CDR1 is SGHVS and CDR2 is FQNEAQ. The CDR3 coding sequence is TGTGACAGCAGCCCTCTTAGCCGTTACAATGAGCAGTTCTTC. Translated, it gives CDSSPLSRYNEQFF. Based on the CDR3 plus reference TRBV7-8 and TRBJ2-1, the full variable domain is GAGVSQSPRYKVAKRGQDVALRCDPISGHVSLFWYQQALGQGPEFLTYFQNEAQLDKSGLPSDRFFAERPEGSVSTLKIQRTQQEDSAVYLCDSSPLSRYNEQFFGPGTRLTVL.

This chain uses TRBV5-1 with TRBJ1-2; D unresolved. This CDR3 has 13 amino acids. Germline V gene sequence: CDR1 SGHRS, CDR2 YFSETQ. Trimming left V 4 bases short and J 6 bases short, with 13 bases between. The CDR3 DNA reads as TGCGCCAGCAGCCCGGGTGCATTGGATGGCTACACCTTC. Protein product: CASSPGALDGYTF. The full variable domain, in which reference TRBV5-1 and TRBJ1-2 provide the parts outside the CDR3, is KAGVTQTPRYLIKTRGQQVTLSCSPISGHRSVSWYQQTPGQGLQFLFEYFSETQRNKGNFPGRFSGRQFSNSRSEMNVSTLELGDSALYLCASSPGALDGYTFGSGTRLTVV.